This is a list of T cell receptor beta chains from one sample in a study of blood T cell repertoires in COVID-19. This table comes from immunoSEQ multiplex PCR, and its TCRdb copy is limited to in-frame clones, with some not included. The repertoire includes about 140,000 clones, around four fifths of them detected once, and around 6.2% sits in the top ten. The sequencing sample was made of PBMCs or T cells enriched from blood (not recorded which). These receptors all come from a woman in her thirties or forties who had recovered from COVID-19. The CDR3 runs from the conserved cysteine through the conserved F or W. The D gene is left open where the match is weak. Clone size is given for some rows only: seen once, a few or many times, or a class if the clone is expanded.

clone size	V gene	J gene	D gene	CDR3 protein	CDR3 DNA
few	TRBV6-5	TRBJ2-7	TRBD1	CASSIGQGTYEQYF	TGTGCCAGCAGTATCGGACAGGGTACCTACGAGCAGTACTTC
.	TRBV7-8	TRBJ2-1	.	CASSLGGFEQFF	TGTGCCAGCAGCTTAGGGGGCTTTGAGCAGTTCTTC
.	TRBV6-1	TRBJ2-7	.	CASSYTGGAYEQYF	TGTGCCAGCAGTTATACTGGGGGCGCATACGAGCAGTACTTC
.	TRBV27	TRBJ1-3	TRBD1	CASSSGQGASGNTIYF	TGTGCCAGCAGTTCGGGACAGGGGGCTTCTGGAAACACCATATATTTT
.	TRBV21-1	TRBJ2-7	.	CASSNRGDGGPYEQYF	TGTGCCAGCAGCAACCGAGGTGACGGGGGGCCCTACGAGCAGTACTTC
.	TRBV7-3	TRBJ1-5	.	CASSSTGGNQPQHF	TGTGCCAGCAGCTCGACAGGCGGCAATCAGCCCCAGCATTTT
.	TRBV7-3	TRBJ1-4	.	CASSEPGVKNEKLFF	TGTGCCAGCAGCGAGCCCGGGGTAAAAAATGAAAAACTGTTTTTT
.	TRBV21-1	TRBJ2-7	.	CASSKTGEQYF	TGTGCCAGCAGCAAAACAGGGGAGCAGTACTTC
.	TRBV27	TRBJ1-2	TRBD1	CASSLGQGYYGYTF	TGTGCCAGCAGTTTAGGACAGGGTTACTATGGCTACACCTTC
.	TRBV5-1	TRBJ2-7	.	CASSLEVGSGPYEQYF	TGCGCCAGCAGCTTGGAGGTAGGAAGTGGGCCCTACGAGCAGTACTTC
.	TRBV27	TRBJ2-6	.	CASSLSRQYSGANVLTF	TGTGCCAGCAGTTTATCACGACAGTACTCTGGGGCCAACGTCCTGACTTTC
once	TRBV6-5	TRBJ1-2	.	CASTLVPQGTNGYTF	TGTGCCAGCACCTTAGTGCCCCAGGGTACTAATGGCTACACCTTC
.	TRBV3-1/TRBV3-2	TRBJ2-7	TRBD2	CASSLGAGGLYEQYF	TGTGCCAGCAGCCTAGGTGCGGGGGGCCTATACGAGCAGTACTTC
.	TRBV6-9	TRBJ1-5	.	CASSPNRGDGNSNQPQHF	TGTGCCAGCAGTCCCAACCGCGGGGACGGGAATAGCAATCAGCCCCAGCATTTT
.	TRBV4-2	TRBJ2-7	.	CASSQDKSYEQYF	TGTGCCAGCAGCCAAGATAAATCCTACGAGCAGTACTTC
.	TRBV4-1	TRBJ2-1	.	CASSKLGTLYNEQFF	TGCGCCAGCAGCAAGTTGGGGACTCTGTACAATGAGCAGTTCTTC
.	TRBV7-9	TRBJ1-1	.	CASSWGSNTEAFF	TGTGCCAGCAGCTGGGGCAGTAACACTGAAGCTTTCTTT
.	TRBV19	TRBJ2-5	TRBD1	CATGTGGEETQYF	TGTGCCACCGGGACAGGGGGCGAGGAGACCCAGTACTTC
.	TRBV14	TRBJ2-1	TRBD2	CASSQETSPWNEQFF	TGTGCCAGCAGCCAAGAGACTAGCCCCTGGAATGAGCAGTTCTTC
.	TRBV5-1	TRBJ2-7	TRBD1	CASSLRQGYEQYF	TGCGCCAGCAGCTTGAGACAGGGCTACGAGCAGTACTTC
.	TRBV18	TRBJ2-7	TRBD2	CASSPPGGSYEQYF	TGTGCCAGCTCACCGCCGGGGGGTTCCTACGAGCAGTACTTC
.	TRBV4-1	TRBJ2-7	.	CASSQDPTRGSYEQYF	TGCGCCAGCAGCCAAGATCCCACCCGAGGATCCTACGAGCAGTACTTC
.	TRBV11-3	TRBJ2-2	TRBD1	CASSASQGRGTGELFF	TGTGCCAGCAGCGCTTCACAGGGGCGAGGGACCGGGGAGCTGTTTTTT
.	TRBV19	TRBJ1-3	.	CASSPSLGRAGNTIYF	TGTGCCAGTAGTCCTTCACTCGGCAGGGCTGGAAACACCATATATTTT
.	TRBV5-1	TRBJ2-1	TRBD2	CASSRLAGGQSEQFF	TGCGCCAGCAGCAGACTAGCGGGGGGGCAGAGTGAGCAGTTCTTC
few	TRBV19	TRBJ2-2	.	CASMTNGRRELFF	TGTGCCAGTATGACAAATGGGCGCCGGGAGCTGTTTTTT
.	TRBV28	TRBJ2-7	.	CASSLGRGTHYEQYF	TGTGCCAGCAGTTTAGGTCGGGGAACCCACTACGAGCAGTACTTC
.	TRBV2	TRBJ2-1	TRBD2	CASSGVRDYGNEQFF	TGTGCCAGCAGTGGGGTTCGGGACTACGGCAATGAGCAGTTCTTC
.	TRBV9	TRBJ2-1	.	CASSVDEGSSYNEQFF	TGTGCCAGCAGCGTAGATGAGGGAAGCTCCTACAATGAGCAGTTCTTC
.	TRBV3-1/TRBV3-2	TRBJ2-3	TRBD2	CARHLAGSTDTQYF	TGTGCCAGACACTTAGCGGGAAGCACAGATACGCAGTATTTT
.	TRBV19	TRBJ1-1	.	CASSPRRGLDTEAFF	TGTGCCAGTAGCCCGAGGAGAGGGTTGGACACTGAAGCTTTCTTT
.	TRBV18	TRBJ1-1	TRBD1	CASSPGQIEAFF	TGTGCCAGCTCACCGGGACAGATTGAAGCTTTCTTT